These T cell receptor beta chains were read from a single sample in a study of immune cell composition in non-small cell lung cancer. Sequencing was performed with immunoSEQ multiplex PCR; in TCRdb, only in-frame clones are kept and a portion is missing. Here the sample spans approximately 11,000 clones, 50% to 75% being singletons. The sequencing sample was made of lung tumor tissue. Receptor source: a human donor with non-small cell lung cancer. Each CDR3 is given with its conserved first and last residue. A D gene is named only where the DNA matches it firmly. Part of the rows lack a size; the others show once, few, many or a class for expanded clones.

J	D	V	size	CDR3	DNA
TRBJ2-5	TRBD2	TRBV9	few	CASSVDRGGETQYF	TGTGCCAGCAGCGTAGATCGGGGGGGAGAGACCCAGTACTTC
TRBJ1-4	-	TRBV6-5	-	CASRQGFTNEKLFF	TGTGCCAGCAGACAGGGTTTTACTAATGAAAAACTGTTTTTT
TRBJ1-5	-	TRBV6-5	once	CASSPDSSNQPQHF	TGTGCCAGCAGCCCCGACAGTAGCAATCAGCCCCAGCATTTT
TRBJ2-1	TRBD2	TRBV29-1	once	CSVELAGYNEQFF	TGCAGCGTTGAGCTAGCGGGGTACAATGAGCAGTTCTTC
TRBJ2-1	TRBD2	TRBV10-3	few	CAIMEISGIGNEQFF	TGTGCCATCATGGAGATTAGCGGGATCGGGAATGAGCAGTTCTTC
TRBJ2-5	TRBD2	TRBV19	medium-sized	CASSMGLSQAQYF	TGTGCCAGTAGTATGGGACTATCTCAGGCCCAGTACTTC
TRBJ2-3	TRBD1	TRBV7-3	medium-sized	CASSPDRAADTQYF	TGTGCCAGCAGCCCGGACAGGGCTGCCGATACGCAGTATTTT
TRBJ2-1	TRBD2	TRBV18	-	CASSPLAGTHEQFF	TGTGCCAGCTCACCACTAGCGGGCACCCATGAGCAGTTCTTC
TRBJ2-1	-	TRBV19	-	CASRVRGSSGANNEQFF	TGTGCCAGTAGGGTTCGGGGGTCATCGGGAGCGAACAATGAGCAGTTCTTC
TRBJ2-5	TRBD2	TRBV10-3	-	CAISGGGGGSETQYF	TGTGCCATCAGTGGTGGCGGGGGGGGATCGGAGACCCAGTACTTC
TRBJ2-1	-	TRBV27	-	CASSLSLIGSGVYNEQFF	TGTGCCAGCAGTTTATCCCTAATCGGGAGTGGGGTATACAATGAGCAGTTCTTC
TRBJ2-7	TRBD1	TRBV27	-	CASSPLGQGSSYEQYF	TGTGCCAGCAGTCCGTTGGGACAGGGAAGCTCCTACGAGCAGTACTTC
TRBJ2-2	TRBD1	TRBV14	-	CASSQTGKNTGELFF	TGTGCCAGCAGCCAGACAGGGAAGAACACCGGGGAGCTGTTTTTT
TRBJ2-7	TRBD1	TRBV2	-	CASSEGQGSVQYF	TGTGCCAGCAGTGAGGGACAGGGGTCGGTGCAGTACTTC
TRBJ1-5	-	TRBV5-5	-	CASSRTAPNQPQHF	TGTGCCAGCAGCCGGACAGCCCCCAATCAGCCCCAGCATTTT
TRBJ1-1	TRBD1	TRBV2	few	CAIQDRGLFNTEAFF	TGTGCCATCCAGGACAGGGGGCTGTTTAACACTGAAGCTTTCTTT
TRBJ2-1	-	TRBV4-2	few	CASSQEVGGYNEQFF	TGTGCCAGCAGCCAAGAGGTAGGAGGGTACAATGAGCAGTTCTTC
TRBJ1-4	TRBD1	TRBV5-1	-	CASSFEGQGNEKLFF	TGCGCCAGCAGCTTCGAGGGACAGGGTAATGAAAAACTGTTTTTT
TRBJ1-2	-	TRBV9	few	CASSVDENYGYTF	TGTGCCAGCAGCGTAGACGAGAACTATGGCTACACCTTC
TRBJ1-4	TRBD1	TRBV4-1	-	CASSQTGGFDEKLFF	TGCGCCAGCAGCCAGACAGGGGGCTTTGATGAAAAACTGTTTTTT
TRBJ2-3	-	TRBV7-2	-	CASSLSVGADTQYF	TGTGCCAGCAGCTTATCAGTGGGCGCAGATACGCAGTATTTT
TRBJ2-7	TRBD2	TRBV30	-	CAWTLAGGDEQYF	TGTGCCTGGACCCTAGCGGGTGGCGACGAGCAGTACTTC
TRBJ1-4	-	TRBV6-5	-	CASSPRVGSEKLFF	TGTGCCAGCAGTCCCAGGGTGGGGTCTGAAAAACTGTTTTTT
TRBJ2-1	-	TRBV11-2	-	CASSLVPGAYNEQFF	TGTGCCAGCAGCTTAGTGCCAGGGGCCTACAATGAGCAGTTCTTC
TRBJ2-7	-	TRBV5-1	-	CASSRVDSADGNYEQYF	TGCGCCAGCAGCCGGGTAGACAGCGCCGACGGTAACTACGAGCAGTACTTC
TRBJ2-3	TRBD1	TRBV7-2	-	CASSTTGTGSTDTQYF	TGTGCCAGCAGCACAACCGGGACAGGGTCCACAGATACGCAGTATTTT
TRBJ2-3	TRBD2	TRBV7-2	-	CASSQTSGNTQYF	TGTGCCAGCAGCCAGACTAGCGGCAATACGCAGTATTTT
TRBJ2-7	-	TRBV7-8	-	CASSLSTLAYEQYF	TGTGCCAGCAGCTTAAGCACACTAGCCTACGAGCAGTACTTC
TRBJ2-3	TRBD2	TRBV4-2	-	CASSLVSGRGTDTQYF	TGTGCCAGCAGCCTAGTTAGCGGGAGGGGAACAGATACGCAGTATTTT
TRBJ2-3	-	TRBV5-6	medium-sized	CASSLFGDSTDTQYF	TGTGCCAGCAGCTTGTTCGGGGATAGCACAGATACGCAGTATTTT
TRBJ1-2	TRBD1	TRBV28	-	CASRRQGSSEGYTF	TGTGCCAGCAGAAGACAGGGGAGTTCGGAAGGCTACACCTTC
TRBJ1-2	TRBD1	TRBV4-2	few	CASSPDGTGGYGYTF	TGTGCCAGCAGCCCCGACGGGACAGGGGGCTATGGCTACACCTTC
TRBJ2-1	TRBD2	TRBV7-2	few	CASSPRGGSSYNEQFF	TGTGCCAGCAGCCCCCGGGGGGGCAGCTCCTACAATGAGCAGTTCTTC
TRBJ2-1	TRBD2	TRBV5-1	-	CASSFGLAGPDEQFF	TGCGCCAGCAGCTTTGGACTAGCGGGACCGGATGAGCAGTTCTTC
TRBJ2-5	TRBD1	TRBV18	-	CASSATGGETQYF	TGTGCCAGCTCAGCGACAGGGGGGGAGACCCAGTACTTC
TRBJ2-2	TRBD1	TRBV7-7	few	CASSQATGGNTGELFF	TGTGCTAGCAGCCAGGCGACAGGGGGTAACACCGGGGAGCTGTTTTTT
TRBJ2-5	-	TRBV5-5	few	CASSFRTLQETQYF	TGTGCCAGCAGCTTCCGGACACTCCAAGAGACCCAGTACTTC
TRBJ2-7	TRBD2	TRBV11-2	-	CASSLAGGAYEQYF	TGTGCCAGCAGCTTGGCGGGGGGCGCGTACGAGCAGTACTTC
TRBJ2-2	-	TRBV5-4	-	CASSIVEESWRAGGTGELFF	TGTGCCAGCAGCATTGTCGAGGAAAGCTGGAGGGCAGGGGGTACCGGGGAGCTGTTTTTT
TRBJ2-5	TRBD2	TRBV2	once	CASSVSASGSETQYF	TGTGCCAGCAGTGTAAGCGCTAGCGGGAGTGAGACCCAGTACTTC
TRBJ2-7	-	TRBV4-2	-	CASSFRESGYEQYF	TGTGCCAGCAGCTTCCGGGAATCGGGCTACGAGCAGTACTTC
TRBJ1-1	-	TRBV18	-	CASSPRLLNSGLGEAFF	TGTGCCAGCTCACCACGTTTGTTGAACAGCGGACTTGGCGAAGCTTTCTTT
TRBJ2-7	-	TRBV28	-	CASSLGTSLSYEQYF	TGTGCCAGCAGTTTAGGTACTAGCCTGTCTTACGAGCAGTACTTC
TRBJ1-5	TRBD1	TRBV6-6	-	CASSPGQGAGQPQHF	TGTGCCAGCAGCCCCGGACAGGGGGCTGGTCAGCCCCAGCATTTT
TRBJ2-7	-	TRBV11-1	few	CASSSEFEQYF	TGTGCCAGCAGCTCGGAGTTCGAGCAGTACTTC